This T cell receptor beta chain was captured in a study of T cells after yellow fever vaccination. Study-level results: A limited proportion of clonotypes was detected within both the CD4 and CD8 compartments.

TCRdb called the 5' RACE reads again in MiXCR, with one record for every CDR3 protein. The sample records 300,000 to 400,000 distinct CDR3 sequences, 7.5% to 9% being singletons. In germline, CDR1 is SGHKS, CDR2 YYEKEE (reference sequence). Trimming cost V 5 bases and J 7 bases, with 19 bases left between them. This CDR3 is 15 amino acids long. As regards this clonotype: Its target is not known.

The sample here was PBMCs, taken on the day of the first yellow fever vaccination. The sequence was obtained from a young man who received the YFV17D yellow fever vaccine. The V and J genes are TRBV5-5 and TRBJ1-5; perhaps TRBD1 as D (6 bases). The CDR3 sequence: CASSIQGERRQPQHF. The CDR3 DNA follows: TGTGCCAGCAGTATACAGGGAGAACGGCGGCAGCCCCAGCATTTT.